A single TCR beta chain is shown here with its context. Its cognate antigen is unknown. This entry is derived from a study of OX40 agonist ivuxolimab in advanced cancers. About the research overall: One hepatocellular carcinoma and a couple of cutaneous melanoma patients partially responded. Notes on the study in general: Normalized T-cell clonal expansion was also low in some nonresponders. Relative to CD4+ cells, CD8+ T cells on average had more expanded clones.

The CDR3 has 15 amino acids. CDR1 and CDR2 (germline): MNHEY, SVGAGI. Trimming removed 2 bases from V and 0 bases from J, with 8 bases in between. Assay: immunoSEQ multiplex PCR; the TCRdb copy retains only in-frame clones and omits some. The repertoire holds tens of thousands of clones, with 80% to 90% as singletons. The rearrangement links TRBV6-5 to TRBJ1-3; D uncertain. The specimen comprised CD4+ or CD8+ T cells sorted from blood, sampled in a trial of the OX40 agonist ivuxolimab. The TCR comes from an adult with an advanced solid tumor such as melanoma, head and neck, liver or kidney cancer. CDR3 sequence reads: CASSYGISSGNTIYF. The CDR3 coding sequence is TGTGCCAGCAGTTACGGGATAAGCTCTGGAAACACCATATATTTT.